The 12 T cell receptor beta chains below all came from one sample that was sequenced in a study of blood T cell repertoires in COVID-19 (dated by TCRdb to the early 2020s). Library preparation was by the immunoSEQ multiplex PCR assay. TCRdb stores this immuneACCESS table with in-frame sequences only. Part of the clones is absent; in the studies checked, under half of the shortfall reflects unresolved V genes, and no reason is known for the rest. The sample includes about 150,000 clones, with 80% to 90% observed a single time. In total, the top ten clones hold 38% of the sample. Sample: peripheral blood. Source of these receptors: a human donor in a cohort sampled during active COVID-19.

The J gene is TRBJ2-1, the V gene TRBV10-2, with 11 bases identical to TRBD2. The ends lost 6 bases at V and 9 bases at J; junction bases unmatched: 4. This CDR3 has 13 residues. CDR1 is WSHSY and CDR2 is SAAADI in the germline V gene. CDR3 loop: CASRGSGGGEQFF. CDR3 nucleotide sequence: TGCGCCAGCAGGGGTAGCGGGGGGGGTGAGCAGTTCTTC.

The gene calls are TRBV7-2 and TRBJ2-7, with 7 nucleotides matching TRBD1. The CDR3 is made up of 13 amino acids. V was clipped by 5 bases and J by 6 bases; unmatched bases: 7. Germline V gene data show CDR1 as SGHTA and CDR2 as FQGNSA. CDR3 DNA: TGTGCCAGCAGCACCCAGGGGGTCGGCGAGCAGTACTTC. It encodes CASSTQGVGEQYF.

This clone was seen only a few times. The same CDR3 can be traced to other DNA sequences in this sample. DNA for the CDR3: TGTGCCAGCAGTGGAGGCAGGGCGACTGAAGCTTTCTTT. Translated: CASSGGRATEAFF. The rearrangement uses TRBV2 and TRBJ1-1; possibly TRBD1 for D (5 bases). The CDR3 contains 13 residues. Per the germline V gene, CDR1 is SNHLY and CDR2 is FYNNEI. The ends were cut back, 4 bases at V and 5 bases at J, with 11 bases in the middle. Full variable domain (rest looked up from reference TRBV2 and TRBJ1-1): EPEVTQTPSHQVTQMGQEVILRCVPISNHLYFYWYRQILGQKVEFLVSFYNNEISEKSEIFDDQFSVERPDGSNFTLKIRSTKLEDSAMYFCASSGGRATEAFFGQGTRLTVV.

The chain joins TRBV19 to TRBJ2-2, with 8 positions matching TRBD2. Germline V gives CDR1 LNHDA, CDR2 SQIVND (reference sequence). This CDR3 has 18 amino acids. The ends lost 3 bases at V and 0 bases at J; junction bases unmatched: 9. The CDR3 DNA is TGTGCCAGTAGTATTCAAGCGGGGGTGAACGCGAACACCGGGGAGCTGTTTTTT. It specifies CASSIQAGVNANTGELFF.

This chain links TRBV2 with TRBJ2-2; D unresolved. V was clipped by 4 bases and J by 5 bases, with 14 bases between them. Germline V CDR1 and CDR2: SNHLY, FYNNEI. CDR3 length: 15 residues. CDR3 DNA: TGTGCCAGCAGTGTCGAAGACCCGGAGACCGGGGAGCTGTTTTTT. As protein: CASSVEDPETGELFF.

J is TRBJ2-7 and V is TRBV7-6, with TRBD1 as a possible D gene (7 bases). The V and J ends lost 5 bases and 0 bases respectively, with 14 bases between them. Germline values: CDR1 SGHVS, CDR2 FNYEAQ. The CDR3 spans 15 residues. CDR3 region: CASSPGGTLSYEQYF. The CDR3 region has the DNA TGTGCCAGCAGCCCAGGGGGGACCCTCTCCTACGAGCAGTACTTC.

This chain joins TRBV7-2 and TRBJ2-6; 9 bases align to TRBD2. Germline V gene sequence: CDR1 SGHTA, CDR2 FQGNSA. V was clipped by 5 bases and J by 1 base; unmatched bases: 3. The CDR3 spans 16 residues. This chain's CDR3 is CASSPGLASGANVLTF. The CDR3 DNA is TGTGCCAGCAGCCCAGGACTAGCGTCTGGGGCCAACGTCCTGACTTTC.

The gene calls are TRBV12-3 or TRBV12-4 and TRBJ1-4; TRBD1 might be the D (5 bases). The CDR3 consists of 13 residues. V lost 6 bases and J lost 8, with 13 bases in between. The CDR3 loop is CASRIQANEKLFF. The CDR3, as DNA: TGTGCCAGCAGGATACAGGCAAACGAAAAACTGTTTTTT.

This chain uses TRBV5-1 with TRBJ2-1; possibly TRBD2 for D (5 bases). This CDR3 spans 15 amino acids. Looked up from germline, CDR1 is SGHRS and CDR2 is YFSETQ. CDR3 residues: CATSVGTRRYNEQFF. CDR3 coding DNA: TGCGCTACGTCGGTAGGAACTAGACGGTACAATGAGCAGTTCTTC.

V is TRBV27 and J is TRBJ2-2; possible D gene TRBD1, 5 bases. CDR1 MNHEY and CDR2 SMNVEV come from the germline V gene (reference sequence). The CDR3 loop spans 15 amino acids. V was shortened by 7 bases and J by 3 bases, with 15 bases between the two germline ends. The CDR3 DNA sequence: TGTGCCAGCACCCCCGAAGGGGCTCACACCGGGGAGCTGTTTTTT. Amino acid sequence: CASTPEGAHTGELFF.

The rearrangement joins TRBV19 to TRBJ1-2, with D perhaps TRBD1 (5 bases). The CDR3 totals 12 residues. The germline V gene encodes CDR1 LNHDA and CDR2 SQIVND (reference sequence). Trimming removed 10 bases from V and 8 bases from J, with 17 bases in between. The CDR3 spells CAISTGVEGYTF. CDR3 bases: TGTGCCATCAGCACGGGGGTGGAGGGCTACACCTTC. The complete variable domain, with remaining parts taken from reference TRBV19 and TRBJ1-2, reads DGGITQSPKYLFRKEGQNVTLSCEQNLNHDAMYWYRQDPGQGLRLIYYSQIVNDFQKGDIAEGYSVSREKKESFPLTVTSAQKNPTAFYLCAISTGVEGYTFGSGTRLTVV.

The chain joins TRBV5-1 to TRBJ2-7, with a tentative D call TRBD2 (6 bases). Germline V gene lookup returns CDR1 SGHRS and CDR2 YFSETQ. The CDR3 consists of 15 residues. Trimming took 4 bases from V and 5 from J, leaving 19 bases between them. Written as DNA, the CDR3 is TGCGCCAGCAGCCCTCGCGGGGCCTCCCCCAACGAGCAGTACTTC. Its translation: CASSPRGASPNEQYF.